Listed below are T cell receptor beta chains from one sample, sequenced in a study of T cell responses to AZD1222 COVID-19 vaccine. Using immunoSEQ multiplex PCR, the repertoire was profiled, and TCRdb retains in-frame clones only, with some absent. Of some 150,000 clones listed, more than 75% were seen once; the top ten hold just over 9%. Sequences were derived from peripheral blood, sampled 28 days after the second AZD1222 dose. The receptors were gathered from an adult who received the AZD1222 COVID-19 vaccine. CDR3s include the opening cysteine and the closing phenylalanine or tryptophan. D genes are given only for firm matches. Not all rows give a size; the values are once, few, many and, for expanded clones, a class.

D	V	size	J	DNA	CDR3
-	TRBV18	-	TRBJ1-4	TGTGCCAGCTCACGGGACACGTTGCCTAATGAAAAACTGTTTTTT	CASSRDTLPNEKLFF
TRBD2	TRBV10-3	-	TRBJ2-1	TGTGCCATCAGTGAGAGTCTAGCGGGAGGGCCGGGCAATGAGCAGTTCTTC	CAISESLAGGPGNEQFF
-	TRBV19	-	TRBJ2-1	TGTGCCAGTAGGAGACTGGCCCCAGAGGGTGAGCAGTTCTTC	CASRRLAPEGEQFF
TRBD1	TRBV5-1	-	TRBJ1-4	TGCGCCAGCAGCTACAGGGGGCAAGGCGAAAAACTGTTTTTT	CASSYRGQGEKLFF
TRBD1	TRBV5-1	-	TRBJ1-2	TGCGCCAGCAGCCCGGGACAGGGTGAGGGCTACACCTTC	CASSPGQGEGYTF
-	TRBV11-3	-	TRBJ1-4	TGTGCCAGCAGCATAAATGACACCGTGAATGAAAAACTGTTTTTT	CASSINDTVNEKLFF
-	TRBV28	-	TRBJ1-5	TGTGCCAGCAGTTTGGACCCGAAAACGGGTCAGCCCCAGCATTTT	CASSLDPKTGQPQHF
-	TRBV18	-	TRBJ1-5	TGTGCCAGCTCACCGGAGGACGGGAATCAGCCCCAGCATTTT	CASSPEDGNQPQHF
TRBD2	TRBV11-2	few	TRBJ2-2	TGTGCCAGCAGCTTCCGACTAGCGGGAGGGGATAACACCGGGGAGCTGTTTTTT	CASSFRLAGGDNTGELFF
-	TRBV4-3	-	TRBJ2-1	TGCGCCAGCAGCCAAGCACGTCGGGAACCCAATGAGCAGTTCTTC	CASSQARREPNEQFF
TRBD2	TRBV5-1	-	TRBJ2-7	TGCGCCAGCAATCTAGCGGCCGGCTACGAGCAGTACTTC	CASNLAAGYEQYF
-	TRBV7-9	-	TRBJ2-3	TGTGCCAGCAGCTTGGGCCTCAGGGAAACCCTAACTAGCACAGATACGCAGTATTTT	CASSLGLRETLTSTDTQYF
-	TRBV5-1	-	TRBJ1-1	TGCGCCAGCAGCTCCGGGAGTGGGATCACTGAAGCTTTCTTT	CASSSGSGITEAFF
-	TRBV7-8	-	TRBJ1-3	TGTGCCAGCAGCTTAGAGGCAGGGTCCAGAAACACCATATATTTT	CASSLEAGSRNTIYF
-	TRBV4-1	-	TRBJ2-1	TGCGCCAGCAGCCAAGGAGGAACTATTCTCTACAATGAGCAGTTCTTC	CASSQGGTILYNEQFF
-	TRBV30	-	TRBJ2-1	TGTGCCTGGAGTGCACAGGACAATGAGCAGTTCTTC	CAWSAQDNEQFF
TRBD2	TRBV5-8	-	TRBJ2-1	TGTGCCAGCAGCCTCAAACTTACGGGACTAGCGGGAGGGCGAAACAATGAGCAGTTCTTC	CASSLKLTGLAGGRNNEQFF
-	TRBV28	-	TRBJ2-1	TGTGCCAGCAGTTTACCCCTCGGTATCAATGAGCAGTTCTTC	CASSLPLGINEQFF
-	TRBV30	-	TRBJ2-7	TGTGCCTGGGCGACTGGGGCAGGGAATTACGAGCAGTACTTC	CAWATGAGNYEQYF
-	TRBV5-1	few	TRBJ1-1	TGCGCCAGCAGCTTATCGGCATCCGTGAACACTGAAGCTTTCTTT	CASSLSASVNTEAFF
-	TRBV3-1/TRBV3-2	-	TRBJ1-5	TGTGCCAGCAGCTTGGACAGAGATCAGCCCCAGCATTTT	CASSLDRDQPQHF
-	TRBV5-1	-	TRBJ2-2	TGCGCCAGCAGCACGGACGGGGGCCCCGGGGAGCTGTTTTTT	CASSTDGGPGELFF